The rows below give T cell receptor beta chains drawn from one sample of a study of OX40 agonist ivuxolimab in advanced cancers. The assay was immunoSEQ multiplex PCR, and TCRdb's table has in-frame clones only and misses some. The sample holds tens of thousands of clones, 86% seen once. The sequences come from CD4+ or CD8+ T cells sorted from blood, collected in a trial of the OX40 agonist ivuxolimab. The receptors stem from an adult with an advanced solid tumor such as melanoma, head and neck, liver or kidney cancer. Each CDR3 is given with its conserved first and last residue. D genes are given only for firm matches. Size is stated for part of the rows, as once, few or many counts, or as a class when the clone is expanded.

abundance,v_gene,j_gene,d_gene,CDR3aa,CDR3nt
NA,TRBV25-1,TRBJ1-1,NA,CASSGLQGMNTEAFF,TGTGCCAGCAGTGGTTTACAGGGCATGAACACTGAAGCTTTCTTT
once,TRBV19,TRBJ2-3,NA,CASSSLRSDTQYF,TGTGCCAGTAGTTCCCTCAGGTCAGATACGCAGTATTTT
NA,TRBV6-1,TRBJ2-7,TRBD2,CASSTGGGQEQYF,TGTGCCAGCAGCACCGGGGGGGGGCAAGAGCAGTACTTC
once,TRBV5-1,TRBJ1-2,NA,CASSTTEGGYTF,TGCGCCAGCAGCACGACAGAAGGAGGCTACACCTTC
NA,TRBV4-3,TRBJ2-2,NA,CASSQDRGTYTGELFF,TGCGCCAGCAGCCAAGACCGCGGGACTTACACCGGGGAGCTGTTTTTT
NA,TRBV4-1,TRBJ2-1,NA,CASSQDFSPEQFF,TGCGCCAGCAGCCAAGATTTCTCCCCTGAGCAGTTCTTC
once,TRBV11-2,TRBJ2-1,NA,CASSVAASYNEQFF,TGTGCCAGCAGCGTAGCGGCCTCCTACAATGAGCAGTTCTTC
NA,TRBV4-1,TRBJ2-7,TRBD1,CASSREGQGAYEQYF,TGCGCCAGCAGCCGAGAGGGACAGGGGGCTTACGAGCAGTACTTC
NA,TRBV5-5,TRBJ2-7,NA,CASSSVGSTYEQYF,TGTGCCAGCAGCTCCGTCGGCTCAACCTACGAGCAGTACTTC
NA,TRBV2,TRBJ2-1,NA,CASRGTSNSYNEQFF,TGTGCCAGCAGAGGGACGTCGAACTCCTACAATGAGCAGTTCTTC
NA,TRBV30,TRBJ2-5,NA,CAWSTLTGTQYF,TGTGCCTGGAGTACGCTGACCGGGACCCAGTACTTC
NA,TRBV7-9,TRBJ1-1,NA,CASSLDLDSYPNTEAFF,TGTGCCAGCAGCTTAGATCTTGACAGCTACCCGAACACTGAAGCTTTCTTT
NA,TRBV7-8,TRBJ2-3,TRBD2,CASSTASGRTDTQYF,TGTGCCAGCAGCACCGCTAGCGGCCGCACAGATACGCAGTATTTT
NA,TRBV7-6,TRBJ1-1,NA,CASSLTTAGTEAFF,TGTGCCAGCAGCCTTACGACGGCGGGCACTGAAGCTTTCTTT
once,TRBV19,TRBJ2-5,NA,CASSDFSETQYF,TGTGCCAGTAGTGACTTCTCAGAGACCCAGTACTTC
NA,TRBV6-5,TRBJ1-2,NA,CASSYSTGEANYGYTF,TGTGCCAGCAGTTACTCGACGGGGGAAGCTAACTATGGCTACACCTTC
NA,TRBV5-4,TRBJ2-7,TRBD2,CASSRPSGGRDEQYF,TGTGCCAGCAGCCGCCCGTCCGGGGGGAGGGACGAGCAGTACTTC
NA,TRBV28,TRBJ1-1,NA,CASSSRELNTEAFF,TGTGCCAGCAGTTCCCGGGAGCTTAACACTGAAGCTTTCTTT
NA,TRBV19,TRBJ2-7,TRBD1,CASSIVGTGGNEQYF,TGTGCCAGTAGTATAGTCGGGACAGGGGGAAACGAGCAGTACTTC
NA,TRBV27,TRBJ1-2,NA,CASSPVNYYGYTF,TGTGCCAGCAGTCCTGTCAATTACTATGGCTACACCTTC
NA,TRBV19,TRBJ2-7,TRBD1,CASSLGTGVYEQYF,TGTGCCAGTAGCCTCGGGACAGGTGTTTACGAGCAGTACTTC
NA,TRBV19,TRBJ2-1,TRBD2,CASSIGPAGNNEQFF,TGTGCCAGTAGTATAGGACCAGCGGGAAATAATGAGCAGTTCTTC
NA,TRBV10-1,TRBJ2-5,TRBD2,CASSEWGGETQYF,TGCGCCAGCAGTGAGTGGGGGGGGGAGACCCAGTACTTC
NA,TRBV6-5,TRBJ2-1,TRBD2,CASTLGLAGHEQFF,TGTGCCAGCACCTTAGGTCTAGCGGGCCATGAGCAGTTCTTC
medium-sized,TRBV6-5,TRBJ1-6,NA,CASSYGPNSPLHF,TGTGCCAGCAGTTACGGTCCGAATTCACCCCTCCACTTT
NA,TRBV9,TRBJ1-1,TRBD1,CASTGQGKNTEAFF,TGTGCCAGCACCGGACAGGGTAAGAACACTGAAGCTTTCTTT
NA,TRBV18,TRBJ2-1,NA,CASSDSTSDEQFF,TGTGCCAGCTCGGATAGTACTTCGGATGAGCAGTTCTTC
NA,TRBV6-5,TRBJ2-1,NA,CASSSPYEQFF,TGTGCCAGCAGTTCCCCTTATGAGCAGTTCTTC
NA,TRBV7-2,TRBJ2-2,TRBD2,CASSSLTSGRSTGELFF,TGTGCCAGCAGCTCACTGACTAGCGGGAGGTCCACCGGGGAGCTGTTTTTT
NA,TRBV4-1,TRBJ2-1,TRBD2,CASGRLAGASYNEQFF,TGCGCCAGCGGCAGACTAGCGGGAGCCTCCTACAATGAGCAGTTCTTC
NA,TRBV5-4,TRBJ2-1,TRBD1,CASSAGTGINEQFF,TGTGCCAGCAGCGCCGGGACAGGGATAAATGAGCAGTTCTTC
NA,TRBV11-1,TRBJ1-5,NA,CASSLWQNQPQHF,TGTGCCAGCAGCTTATGGCAGAATCAGCCCCAGCATTTT
NA,TRBV4-1,TRBJ2-2,TRBD2,CASSQASSGNGGELFF,TGCGCCAGCAGCCAAGCGTCTAGCGGGAACGGCGGGGAGCTGTTTTTT
NA,TRBV13,TRBJ1-3,NA,CASSLGRVTGNTIYF,TGTGCCAGCAGCTTAGGCAGGGTTACAGGAAACACTATATATTTT
NA,TRBV13,TRBJ2-1,NA,CASSVKGVEQFF,TGTGCCAGCAGCGTCAAGGGGGTTGAGCAGTTCTTC
NA,TRBV7-2,TRBJ2-5,TRBD2,CASSFSPFGTSDQETQYF,TGTGCCAGCAGCTTTTCTCCCTTCGGGACTAGCGACCAAGAGACCCAGTACTTC
NA,TRBV2,TRBJ2-7,NA,CASRERGGSYEQYF,TGTGCCAGCAGAGAGAGAGGGGGCTCCTACGAGCAGTACTTC
NA,TRBV6-1,TRBJ2-6,TRBD1,CASSEEGQGAWANVLTF,TGTGCCAGCAGTGAAGAGGGCCAGGGGGCCTGGGCCAACGTCCTGACTTTC
once,TRBV7-6,TRBJ2-7,NA,CASSHPRDHLNEQYF,TGTGCCAGCAGCCACCCCCGGGATCACCTAAACGAGCAGTACTTC
few,TRBV30,TRBJ1-2,NA,CAWGPNYGYTF,TGTGCCTGGGGGCCTAACTATGGCTACACCTTC
NA,TRBV28,TRBJ1-2,NA,CASSPRTLYYGYTF,TGTGCCAGCAGTCCACGGACACTATACTATGGCTACACCTTC